The 16 T cell receptor beta chains in this list originate from one sample, sequenced in a study of T cells in localized non-small cell lung cancer. Sequenced by immunoSEQ multiplex PCR; TCRdb stores in-frame clones only, minus some. This table holds about 52,000 clones, roughly 90% found once. The sample here was peripheral blood, taken before any cancer treatment. The receptors derive from a male donor older than 55 with stage III squamous cell lung carcinoma.

In this sample, this clone turned up a few times. V usage is TRBV2 and J usage is TRBJ2-5; TRBD2 might be the D (5 bases). This CDR3 has 12 amino acids. V lost 7 bases and J 5 bases, leaving 11 bases between the germline ends. The germline CDR1 and CDR2 sequences are SNHLY and FYNNEI. This CDR3 reads CASKEVGETQYF. The CDR3 DNA reads as TGTGCCAGCAAGGAGGTAGGGGAGACCCAGTACTTC.

This rearrangement joins TRBV5-4 to TRBJ2-3; 10 bases are shared with TRBD1. This CDR3 is 14 amino acids long. Germline lookup yields CDR1 SGHNT and CDR2 YYREEE (reference sequence). Trimming took 6 bases from V and 0 from J; bases not matched to a gene: 1. The DNA of the CDR3 is TGTGCCAGCAAGGGACAGGGGAGCACAGATACGCAGTATTTT. Translated, it gives CASKGQGSTDTQYF.

The genes are TRBV13 and TRBJ2-1; 8 positions agree with TRBD1. CDR3 length equals 14 residues. The ends lost 5 bases at V and 10 bases at J; junction bases unmatched: 10. Germline V CDR1 and CDR2: PRHDT, FYEKMQ (reference sequence). CDR3 residues: CASSAGTGLWEQFF. CDR3 DNA sequence: TGTGCCAGCAGCGCGGGGACAGGTCTTTGGGAGCAGTTCTTC. Drawing the rest from reference TRBV13 and TRBJ2-1, the complete variable domain is AAGVIQSPRHLIKEKRETATLKCYPIPRHDTVYWYQQGPGQDPQFLISFYEKMQSDKGSIPDRFSAQQFSDYHSELNMSSLELGDSALYFCASSAGTGLWEQFFGPGTRLTVL.

The V gene is TRBV19, the J gene TRBJ1-5; D ambiguous. V gave up 9 bases and J gave up 4 bases, with 19 bases separating them. Germline lookup yields CDR1 LNHDA and CDR2 SQIVND (reference sequence). The CDR3 totals 15 residues. DNA for the CDR3: TGTGCCAGCAAGAACGCCGGGTTGGAAAATCAGCCCCAGCATTTT. This codes for CASKNAGLENQPQHF.

The chain employs TRBV4-3 and TRBJ1-3; unclear D gene. Trimming removed 0 bases at V and 0 bases at J, with 6 bases between. This CDR3 has 15 residues. Germline V lookup: CDR1 LGHNA, CDR2 YSLEER. The CDR3 loop reads CASSQEQSSGNTIYF. In DNA, the CDR3 is TGCGCCAGCAGCCAAGAACAGAGCTCTGGAAACACCATATATTTT.

This rearrangement joins TRBV2 to TRBJ2-2, with D possibly TRBD2 on 6 matching bases. V was pared by 4 bases and J by 2 bases, with 8 bases between. Germline CDR1 SNHLY, CDR2 FYNNEI. This CDR3 has 14 amino acids. In DNA, the CDR3 is TGTGCCAGCAGTGGGGGGGATAACACCGGGGAGCTGTTTTTT. It yields the protein CASSGGDNTGELFF.

V gene TRBV28 combines with J gene TRBJ1-2; TRBD1 agrees at 9 bases. J was trimmed by 5 bases and V by 4 bases; bases with no gene match: 5. Germline V CDR1 and CDR2: MDHEN, SYDVKM. The CDR3 totals 14 residues. The DNA for the CDR3 is TGTGCCAGCAGTTCGCGGGACAGGGTATATGGCTACACCTTC. Protein: CASSSRDRVYGYTF.

The V call is TRBV7-9, the J call TRBJ2-1; D possibly corresponds to TRBD1 (6 bases). The CDR3 consists of 15 residues. Germline values: CDR1 SEHNR, CDR2 FQNEAQ (reference sequence). The germline V and J ends were trimmed by 2 bases and 8 bases, with 16 bases remaining between them. CDR3 DNA: TGTGCCAGCAGCTTAAGGCAGGGGAGCGGAGATGAGCAGTTCTTC. Protein product: CASSLRQGSGDEQFF.

The CDR3 DNA reads as TGTGCCAGCAGCTTGGGTAGCGGGGGACAAGATACGCAGTATTTT. As protein: CASSLGSGGQDTQYF. This chain connects TRBV7-9 to TRBJ2-3, with 9 positions matching TRBD2. The V gene's germline CDR1 is SEHNR and CDR2 FQNEAQ (reference sequence). The length of the CDR3 is 15 residues. V shed 3 bases, J shed 5 bases, and the junction held 6 bases outside the gene matches.

The V call is TRBV6-1, the J call TRBJ1-1, with D maybe TRBD1 (6 bases). CDR1 MNHNS and CDR2 SASEGT come from the germline V gene. Trimming cost V 2 bases and J 1 base, with 20 bases left between them. This CDR3 region has 18 residues. The DNA of the CDR3 is TGTGCCAGCAGTGAAAGGGCCCCAAACAGGGTGGCGAACACTGAAGCTTTCTTT. Amino acid sequence: CASSERAPNRVANTEAFF.

V is TRBV5-4 and J is TRBJ2-7; no clear D gene. The CDR3 has 13 amino acids. The V end lost 2 bases, the J end lost 1 base, and 7 bases lay between the germline ends. Germline loops: CDR1 SGHNT, CDR2 YYREEE (reference sequence). CDR3 nucleotides: TGTGCCAGCAGCTTTTCCCCGTCCTACGAGCAGTACTTC. It translates to CASSFSPSYEQYF. Using reference TRBV5-4 and TRBJ2-7 for the parts outside the CDR3, the full variable domain is ETGVTQSPTHLIKTRGQQVTLRCSSQSGHNTVSWYQQALGQGPQFIFQYYREEENGRGNFPPRFSGLQFPNYSSELNVNALELDDSALYLCASSFSPSYEQYFGPGTRLTVT.

This chain connects TRBV28 to TRBJ1-2, with 9 nucleotides matching TRBD1. This CDR3 contains 13 residues. In germline, CDR1 is MDHEN, CDR2 SYDVKM. V was pared by 10 bases and J by 6 bases, with 9 bases of the junction left unmatched. Here the CDR3 reads CATGWTGEDGYTF. Here the CDR3 DNA reads TGTGCCACCGGATGGACAGGGGAGGATGGCTACACCTTC.

The chain combines TRBV28 with TRBJ2-3; tentative D call: TRBD1 (6 bases). This CDR3 is built from 19 residues. Trimming took off 3 bases at V and 2 bases at J, with 24 bases between the two ends. From germline, CDR1 is MDHEN and CDR2 SYDVKM. The CDR3 bases are TGTGCCAGCAGTTTTTGGGGCAGGGGTAGTATGGGTGTCACAGATACGCAGTATTTT. It yields the protein CASSFWGRGSMGVTDTQYF.

A few counts support this clone. The chain has TRBV18 and TRBJ1-2; tentative D call: TRBD1 (5 bases). The CDR3 covers 15 residues. CDR1 is KGHSH and CDR2 is LQKENI in the germline V gene. Deletions cut 3 bases from V and 6 bases from J, with 17 bases between. CDR3 nucleotides: TGTGCCAGCTCACCGCCGGGGGTAGGGATGGATGGCTACACCTTC. This translates into CASSPPGVGMDGYTF.

This chain links TRBV6-5 with TRBJ2-1; D ambiguous. This CDR3 spans 13 amino acids. V gave up 5 bases and J gave up 6 bases, with 11 bases separating them. Germline V gene sequence: CDR1 MNHEY, CDR2 SVGAGI. As DNA, the CDR3 is TGTGCCAGCAGTGATATAATGGGCAATGAGCAGTTCTTC. Amino acid sequence: CASSDIMGNEQFF.

This chain links TRBV9 with TRBJ2-7, with TRBD1 matching 7 bases. CDR3 length equals 15 residues. Germline V CDR1 and CDR2: SGDLS, YYNGEE. V was clipped by 2 bases and J by 4 bases; unmatched bases: 9. This CDR3 reads CASSVNTGVGYEQYF. The CDR3 DNA is TGTGCCAGCAGCGTGAACACAGGGGTCGGGTACGAGCAGTACTTC.